This TCR beta chain was sequenced during a study of tumor-infiltrating lymphocytes in primary liver carcinoma. Reverse transcription of approximately 500 ng total RNA with a constant-region primer produced TCR beta cDNA. Modified slightly, ARM-PCR produced TCR beta libraries over three nested multiplex PCR rounds. MiXCR, applied by TCRdb to the multiplex PCR reads, yields one record per CDR3 protein. The sample contains almost 200,000 distinct CDR3 sequences, approximately 64% of which appear only once. Worth noting for this clonotype: Its antigen is still unknown.

For blood RNA, unsorted whole blood served as the source, and germline DNA was extracted too. Among the patients, all had chronic HBV infection and none had been treated. Whole-study results and caveats: Top-250-clone fractions were significantly higher in tumors than in blood (p = 0.039).

This TCR derives from a woman in her sixties or seventies with primary liver carcinoma and hepatitis B virus infection. Sequenced sample: peripheral blood.

The CDR3 here is CASREGPSITDTQYF. CDR3 bases: TGTGCCAGCAGAGAGGGCCCCTCCATCACAGATACGCAGTATTTT. The chain combines TRBV28 with TRBJ2-3, with D possibly TRBD2 on 5 matching bases. V was clipped by 6 bases and J by 2 bases, with 15 bases between them. The CDR3 runs 15 residues. Germline-derived CDR1 and CDR2 are MDHEN and SYDVKM.